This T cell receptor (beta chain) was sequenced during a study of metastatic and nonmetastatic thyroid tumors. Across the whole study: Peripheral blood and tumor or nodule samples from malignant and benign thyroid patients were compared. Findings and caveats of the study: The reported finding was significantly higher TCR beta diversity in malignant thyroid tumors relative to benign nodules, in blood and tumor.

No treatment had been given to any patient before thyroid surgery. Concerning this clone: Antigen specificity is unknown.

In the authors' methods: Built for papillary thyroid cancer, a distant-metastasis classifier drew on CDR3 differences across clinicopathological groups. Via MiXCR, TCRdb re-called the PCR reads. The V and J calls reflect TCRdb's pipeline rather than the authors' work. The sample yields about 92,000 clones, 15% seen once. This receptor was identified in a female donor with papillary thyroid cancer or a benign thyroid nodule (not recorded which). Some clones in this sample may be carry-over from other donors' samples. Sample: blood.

As DNA, the CDR3 is TGTGCCTGGAGTCAAGCGACAGTGGGGTTGGGGGAGCTGTTTTTT. Translating gives CAWSQATVGLGELFF. The genes are TRBV30 and TRBJ2-2; TRBD1 might be the D (5 bases). The V gene lost 2 bases and the J gene lost 8 bases, with 18 bases spanning the gap. The CDR3 runs 15 residues. Germline V gene lookup returns CDR1 GTSNPN and CDR2 SVGIG (reference sequence).